These 24 T cell receptor beta chains share one sample of origin, sequenced in a study of blood T cell repertoires in COVID-19. Clones were sequenced by immunoSEQ multiplex PCR, and TCRdb holds only the in-frame ones, with some missing. The sample yields 250,000 to 350,000 clones, roughly 85% seen once. Sequencing input: PBMCs or T cells enriched from blood (not recorded which). The receptors were gathered from a woman aged 25-40 years who had recovered from COVID-19.

The chain combines TRBV20-1 with TRBJ2-1; no clear D. With 3 bases removed from V and 0 bases from J, the gap between germline ends came to 6 bases. CDR1 is DFQATT and CDR2 is SNEGSKA in the germline V gene (reference sequence). The CDR3 contains 13 residues. The CDR3 bases are TGCAGTGCTAGTACAGCCTCCTACAATGAGCAGTTCTTC. It is translated as CSASTASYNEQFF.

The chain carries TRBV5-8 and TRBJ1-3; possible D gene TRBD1, 6 bases. The CDR3 consists of 15 residues. CDR1 is SGHTS and CDR2 is YDEGEE in the germline V gene. Trimming removed 0 bases from V and 0 bases from J, with 7 bases in between. CDR3 residues: CASSLGTVSGNTIYF. DNA for the CDR3: TGTGCCAGCAGCTTGGGGACAGTCTCTGGAAACACCATATATTTT.

The V and J genes are TRBV5-1 and TRBJ2-2; TRBD1 is a possible D gene (8 bases). V was cut by 1 base and J by 3 bases, with 10 bases left in between. CDR1 is SGHRS, CDR2 YFSETQ, per germline. The CDR3 has 15 residues. Here the CDR3 reads CASSLTGGDTGELFF. CDR3 nucleotides: TGCGCCAGCAGCTTGACAGGGGGGGACACCGGGGAGCTGTTTTTT.

This sequence joins TRBV15 and TRBJ1-3, with TRBD1 matching over 7 bases. The V gene end was trimmed by 0 bases and the J gene end by 4 bases; junction bases not matched to a gene: 6. The CDR3 consists of 16 residues. Per the germline V gene, CDR1 is LNHNV and CDR2 is YYDKDF (reference sequence). The CDR3 region has the DNA TGTGCCACCAGCAGAGATCCGGCAGGGGGAGGAAACACCATATATTTT. It yields the protein CATSRDPAGGGNTIYF. Filled out from reference TRBV15 and TRBJ1-3, the complete variable domain reads DAMVIQNPRYQVTQFGKPVTLSCSQTLNHNVMYWYQQKSSQAPKLLFHYYDKDFNNEADTPDNFQSRRPNTSFCFLDIRSPGLGDTAMYLCATSRDPAGGGNTIYFGEGSWLTVV.

V is TRBV11-2 and J is TRBJ1-6, with D possibly matching TRBD1 (5 bases). V was trimmed by 1 base and J by 8 bases, leaving 9 bases between them. There are 14 residues in the CDR3. Germline V CDR1 and CDR2: SGHAT, FQNNGV. The CDR3 bases are TGTGCCAGCAGCTTAGCAGGGATGGATTCACCCCTCCACTTT. It translates to CASSLAGMDSPLHF.

This clone has a count of ten or more. The chain recombines TRBV3-1 (or the pseudogene TRBV3-2) with TRBJ2-7, with a tentative D call TRBD2 (6 bases). Trimming pared 1 base from V and 1 base from J, leaving 11 bases between. The CDR3 runs to 15 residues. The germline V gene has CDR1 LGHDT and CDR2 YNNKEL (reference sequence). CDR3 protein: CASSQGGDRSYEQYF. CDR3 nucleotide sequence: TGTGCCAGCAGCCAAGGGGGGGATAGGTCCTACGAGCAGTACTTC.

This clone has more than one count but fewer than ten. Other nucleotide sequences in the sample specify the same CDR3. The chain uses TRBV9 and TRBJ2-7; D might be TRBD2 (5 bases). The CDR3 runs 14 residues. The V gene's germline CDR1 is SGDLS and CDR2 YYNGEE. V dropped 0 bases and J dropped 1 base, with 8 bases sitting between them. CDR3 amino acids: CASSVGSGSYEQYF. The CDR3 bases are TGTGCCAGCAGCGTAGGGTCGGGATCCTACGAGCAGTACTTC.

The genes are TRBV5-4 and TRBJ2-5; tentative D call: TRBD2 (6 bases). CDR1 SGHNT and CDR2 YYREEE come from the germline V gene (reference sequence). The V end was cut by 1 base, the J end by 5 bases, with 9 bases between. The CDR3 length is 13 residues. CDR3 region: CASSLRGGETQYF. The CDR3 coding sequence is TGTGCCAGCAGCTTGCGTGGGGGGGAGACCCAGTACTTC.

This clone was picked up one time. The gene calls are TRBV6-5 and TRBJ1-6; 10 bases map to TRBD1. The CDR3 runs to 15 residues. Trimming removed 8 bases from V and 9 bases from J; junction bases left unmatched: 10. The V gene's germline CDR1 is MNHEY and CDR2 SVGAGI. CDR3 sequence reads: CASYVAGTGASPLHF. In DNA form, the CDR3 reads TGTGCCAGCTACGTAGCGGGGACAGGGGCTTCACCCCTCCACTTT.

The V and J genes are TRBV19 and TRBJ2-7; TRBD2 is a possible D gene (6 bases). V was clipped by 3 bases and J by 5 bases, with 14 bases between them. The CDR3 runs 14 residues. Germline V CDR1 and CDR2: LNHDA, SQIVND (reference sequence). The CDR3: CASSILGGSNEQYF. The CDR3 DNA follows: TGTGCCAGTAGTATCCTCGGGGGAAGTAACGAGCAGTACTTC.

The chain carries TRBV5-1 and TRBJ1-5, with 9 bases that match TRBD1. V lost 4 bases and J lost 2; bases outside the gene matches: 4. The CDR3 length is 15 residues. Germline CDR1 reads SGHRS; CDR2 reads YFSETQ. The chain's CDR3 is CASSMTGGGNQPQHF. DNA of the CDR3: TGCGCCAGCAGCATGACAGGGGGGGGCAATCAGCCCCAGCATTTT.

This chain uses TRBV30 with TRBJ1-1, with a possible D match to TRBD1 (6 bases). Per the germline V gene, CDR1 is GTSNPN and CDR2 is SVGIG (reference sequence). This CDR3 spans 14 amino acids. The V end lost 2 bases, the J end lost 1 base, and 11 bases lay between the germline ends. The chain's CDR3 is CAWSRGQRNTEAFF. In nucleotides, the CDR3 is TGTGCCTGGAGTCGAGGACAGAGGAACACTGAAGCTTTCTTT.

The chain has TRBV3-1 (or the pseudogene TRBV3-2) and TRBJ1-5, with 7 positions matching TRBD1. This CDR3 spans 17 amino acids. After removal of 0 bases from V and 5 bases from J, the junction contained 10 bases not matched to a gene. CDR1 is LGHDT and CDR2 is YNNKEL in the germline V gene (reference sequence). CDR3 DNA: TGTGCCAGCAGCCAAGAAAGGCAGGGGGTAAGTTATCAGCCCCAGCATTTT. Translated, it gives CASSQERQGVSYQPQHF.

V and J are TRBV5-1 and TRBJ2-3; 8 nucleotides line up with TRBD1. The CDR3 is made up of 15 amino acids. Per the germline V gene, CDR1 is SGHRS and CDR2 is YFSETQ. V lost 9 bases, J lost 4 bases, and 13 bases stayed unmatched. The CDR3: CATSYRDRTSDTQYF. The CDR3 DNA sequence: TGCGCCACCTCTTACCGGGACAGGACGTCAGATACGCAGTATTTT.

The genes are TRBV27 and TRBJ1-2; D is perhaps TRBD1 (5 bases). This CDR3 region has 16 residues. Deletions cut 0 bases from V and 3 bases from J, with 14 bases between. Per germline, CDR1 MNHEY and CDR2 SMNVEV (reference sequence). DNA for the CDR3: TGTGCCAGCAGTTTATCCCGCCTTGGCAGGGACTATGGCTACACCTTC. Translating gives CASSLSRLGRDYGYTF.

The chain employs TRBV4-1 and TRBJ2-1, with TRBD2 identical over 12 bases. From germline, CDR1 is MGHRA and CDR2 YSYEKL. The CDR3 runs 19 residues. V dropped 1 base and J dropped 1; count of bases not matched to a gene: 8. The CDR3 sequence is CASSQGELAGGRSYNEQFF. In DNA form, the CDR3 reads TGCGCCAGCAGCCAAGGGGAGCTAGCGGGGGGGCGTTCCTACAATGAGCAGTTCTTC.

A note on this clone: One junction end does not reproduce the germline sequence, and a read error may be involved. The chain joins TRBV5-1 to TRBJ2-3; 10 bases match TRBD1. Germline V gene data show CDR1 as SGHRS and CDR2 as YFSETQ. This CDR3 contains 13 residues. The CDR3 protein is CASSLEKLGQGNF. CDR3 DNA: TGCGCCAGCAGCTTGGAGAAACTGGGACAGGGGAATTTT.

The gene calls are TRBV3-1 (or the pseudogene TRBV3-2) and TRBJ1-5; D is unresolved. CDR3 length equals 12 residues. CDR1 LGHDT and CDR2 YNNKEL come from the germline V gene (reference sequence). Trimming stripped 3 bases from V and 5 bases from J, with 5 bases between. CDR3: CASSHRDQPQHF. As DNA, the CDR3 is TGTGCCAGCAGCCACCGGGATCAGCCCCAGCATTTT.

The chain uses TRBV27 and TRBJ2-2; TRBD1 aligns across 9 bases. Germline V gives CDR1 MNHEY, CDR2 SMNVEV (reference sequence). The CDR3 is 15 amino acids. V lost 6 bases, J lost 1 base, and 3 bases stayed unmatched. This CDR3 reads CASRPDRGNTGELFF. The CDR3 DNA reads TGTGCCAGCAGGCCGGACAGGGGGAACACCGGGGAGCTGTTTTTT.

This chain uses TRBV3-1 (or the pseudogene TRBV3-2) with TRBJ1-1; unclear D gene. CDR3 length: 15 residues. Per germline, CDR1 LGHDT and CDR2 YNNKEL (reference sequence). V was trimmed by 3 bases and J by 3 bases, leaving 14 bases between them. CDR3 residues: CASSHPFSTDTEAFF. The CDR3 DNA reads TGTGCCAGCAGCCATCCATTTAGCACGGACACTGAAGCTTTCTTT.

This chain links TRBV19 with TRBJ1-2; 8 nucleotides align to TRBD1. Germline CDR1 reads LNHDA; CDR2 reads SQIVND (reference sequence). With V trimmed by 3 bases and J by 4 bases, 16 bases remained unmatched. The CDR3 runs to 18 residues. CDR3 coding DNA: TGTGCCAGTAGTATCAATGACAGGGGCCCTCGGAAGTCCTATGGCTACACCTTC. Amino acids: CASSINDRGPRKSYGYTF.

This clone was found a few times. The J gene is TRBJ1-2, the V gene TRBV29-1; the match to TRBD1 covers 9 bases. The CDR3 is 16 residues long. Trimming took 2 bases from V and 1 from J; bases not matched to a gene: 8. CDR1 and CDR2 from the germline V gene are SQVTM and ANQGSEA. The DNA for the CDR3 is TGCAGCGTTGAATCTGGACAGGGGTCGATTAACTATGGCTACACCTTC. Translation: CSVESGQGSINYGYTF.

This clone appeared a single time. The chain combines TRBV4-3 with TRBJ1-3; D not certain. Deletions cut 0 bases from V and 4 bases from J, with 10 bases between. From germline, CDR1 is LGHNA and CDR2 YSLEER. CDR3 length: 15 amino acids. The CDR3, as DNA: TGCGCCAGCAGCCAAGATCTCTACGTCGGAAACACCATATATTTT. Translation gives CASSQDLYVGNTIYF.

The CDR3 sequence: CASSEDGSNYGYTF. In DNA form, the CDR3 reads TGTGCCAGCAGTGAAGATGGCTCCAACTATGGCTACACCTTC. J is TRBJ1-2 and V is TRBV6-1, with no clear D. V shed 1 base and J shed 2 bases, with 8 bases lying between them. From germline, CDR1 is MNHNS and CDR2 SASEGT. This CDR3 comprises 14 residues.